The 19 T cell receptor beta chains below were found in one sample sequenced in a study of blood T cells in healthy people across ages (dated by TCRdb to between 2014 and 2016). The library was made by 5' RACE. Sequencing instrument: Illumina HiSeq 2500. A second PCR of roughly 7 to 12 cycles was run with a J-beta primer mix and a sample-barcoded 5' primer. TCRdb reworked the public reads: Q25 trimming with fastp, MiXCR clone assembly, productive beta chains retained. All rows with the same CDR3 protein become a single entry with the most common DNA and genes. The sample table contains 1.5 million to 2 million distinct CDR3 sequences; only one count was recorded for under 30% of them. 7.7% of the sample is taken by the ten largest. The sample was blood. The receptors derive from a woman in her 30s in good health.

At least ten counts were recorded for this clonotype. V usage is TRBV29-1 and J usage is TRBJ1-5; a weak D match, TRBD1 (6 bases). This CDR3 has 13 residues. Germline CDR1 SQVTM, CDR2 ANQGSEA. V lost 5 bases, J lost 2 bases, and 10 bases lay in between. The CDR3 spells CSVLQGGNQPQHF. CDR3 DNA: TGCAGCGTTCTACAGGGAGGCAATCAGCCCCAGCATTTT.

With respect to this clonotype: This may stem from a read error, because a much larger clone lies one nucleotide away. This chain uses TRBV20-1 with TRBJ2-1; 13 positions match TRBD2. The germline CDR1 and CDR2 sequences are DFQATT and SNEGSKA (reference sequence). The CDR3 totals 15 residues. V lost 5 bases, J lost 2 bases, and 3 bases stayed unmatched. The CDR3 loop reads CSAGLAGATYNEQFF. The CDR3 DNA is TGCAGTGCTGGACTAGCGGGAGCCACCTACAATGAGCAGTTCTTC.

This clonotype has at least ten counts. V usage is TRBV7-2 and J usage is TRBJ2-5; 9 bases match TRBD1. Matching the DNA end better, TRBJ2-7 makes the J call doubtful. This CDR3 contains 14 residues. Germline values: CDR1 SGHTA, CDR2 FQGNSA. CDR3 sequence reads: CASSPRTGEREQYF. The CDR3 DNA sequence: TGTGCCAGCAGCCCCCGGACAGGGGAACGCGAGCAGTACTTC.

Only a few counts were recorded for this clonotype. The chain is built from TRBV27 and TRBJ2-1, with D unclear. The CDR3 is made up of 16 amino acids. Germline V gene sequence: CDR1 MNHEY, CDR2 SMNVEV (reference sequence). The V and J ends lost 5 bases and 0 bases respectively, with 14 bases between them. This chain's CDR3 is CASSRRPVSSYNEQFF. In nucleotides, the CDR3 is TGTGCCAGCAGTCGACGGCCTGTTAGCTCCTACAATGAGCAGTTCTTC.

On this clonotype: Just one base apart from a much larger clone, this may be a read error. The chain joins TRBV7-2 to TRBJ2-3; 8 positions match TRBD2. This CDR3 region has 15 residues. The germline gives CDR1 SGHTA, CDR2 FQGNSA. Trimming cost V 2 bases and J 4 bases; bases outside gene matches: 5. CDR3 region: CASSLTAGGADTQYF. Written as DNA, the CDR3 is TGTGCCAGCAGCTTAACGGCGGGAGGTGCAGATACGCAGTATTTT. Complete variable domain (other parts from reference TRBV7-2 and TRBJ2-3): GAGVSQSPSNKVTEKGKDVELRCDPISGHTALYWYRQSLGQGLEFLIYFQGNSAPDKSGLPSDRFSAERTGGSVSTLTIQRTQQEDSAVYLCASSLTAGGADTQYFGPGTRLTVL.

The chain uses TRBV28 and TRBJ2-3; D may be TRBD1 or TRBD2 (5 bases each). The CDR3 has 11 amino acids. Per the germline V gene, CDR1 is MDHEN and CDR2 is SYDVKM. CDR3 bases: TGTAGAGGGGCCTCTCCGGGTACGCAGTATTTT. This codes for CRGASPGTQYF. Filled out from reference TRBV28 and TRBJ2-3, the complete variable domain reads DVKVTQSSRYLVKRTGEKVFLECVQDMDHENMFWYRQDPGLGLRLIYFSYDVKMKEKGDIPEGYSVSREKKERFSLILESASTNQTSMYLCRGASPGTQYFGPGTRLTVL.

This clonotype was seen more than once but under ten times. J is TRBJ2-4 and V is TRBV6-2 or TRBV6-3; possible D gene TRBD2, 6 bases. Germline lookup yields CDR1 MNHEY and CDR2 SVGEGT. The V gene lost 0 bases and the J gene lost 13 bases, with 13 bases spanning the gap. There are 13 residues in the CDR3. The CDR3 bases are TGTGCCAGCAGTTACTCGCCGGGGGTCGACCAGTACTTC. It is translated as CASSYSPGVDQYF.

This chain links TRBV5-6 with TRBJ1-3, with D unclear. Trimming left V 0 bases short and J 4 bases short, with 8 bases between. The CDR3 sequence is 14 residues long. Germline V lookup: CDR1 SGHDT, CDR2 YYEEEE. The DNA of the CDR3 is TGTGCCAGCAGCTTGGCCCCGTCCGGAAACACCATATATTTT. This codes for CASSLAPSGNTIYF.

This clonotype was recorded a few times. CDR3: CSATNRGRTSGGRYNEQFF. The DNA of the CDR3 is TGCAGTGCTACGAATAGGGGGAGGACTAGCGGGGGGCGCTACAATGAGCAGTTCTTC. The chain has TRBV20-1 and TRBJ2-1; 14 bases fit TRBD2. The V gene end was trimmed by 4 bases and the J gene end by 3 bases; junction bases not matched to a gene: 14. The germline V gene encodes CDR1 DFQATT and CDR2 SNEGSKA (reference sequence). There are 19 residues in the CDR3.

CDR3: CTSSLGQGERYGYTF. The CDR3 DNA is TGTACCAGCAGCCTCGGACAGGGGGAACGGTATGGCTACACCTTC. This chain joins TRBV7-2 and TRBJ1-2, with TRBD1 matching 10 bases. Germline CDR1 reads SGHTA; CDR2 reads FQGNSA. V dropped 5 bases and J dropped 5; count of bases not matched to a gene: 8. This CDR3 has 15 amino acids.

As for this clonotype: A much larger clone lies one base from this, so it may be a read error. The CDR3 here is CASSLMGRGPNTGELFF. CDR3 bases: TGTGCCAGCAGCTTAATGGGACGAGGGCCGAACACCGGGGAGCTGTTTTTT. The rearrangement joins TRBV7-3 to TRBJ2-2; the D call may be TRBD1 or TRBD2 (5 bases each). Trimming left V 1 base short and J 0 bases short, with 12 bases between. Germline CDR1 is SGHTA and CDR2 is FQGTGA. This CDR3 region has 17 residues. The complete variable domain, with remaining parts taken from reference TRBV7-3 and TRBJ2-2, reads GAGVSQTPSNKVTEKGKYVELRCDPISGHTALYWYRQSLGQGPEFLIYFQGTGAADDSGLPNDRFFAVRPEGSVSTLKIQRTERGDSAVYLCASSLMGRGPNTGELFFGEGSRLTVL.

J is TRBJ2-3 and V is TRBV5-1; TRBD1 matches at 10 bases. V lost 0 bases and J lost 4; bases outside the gene matches: 5. There are 16 residues in the CDR3. CDR1 is SGHRS and CDR2 is YFSETQ in the germline V gene. In nucleotides, the CDR3 is TGCGCCAGCAGCTTGGTCGGACAGGGGGGCGCAGATACGCAGTATTTT. Its translation is CASSLVGQGGADTQYF.

The CDR3 sequence is CASSLVRGQGYTF. The CDR3 DNA sequence: TGTGCCAGCAGCTTGGTGAGGGGCCAAGGCTACACCTTC. The V and J genes are TRBV5-8 and TRBJ1-2, with D tentatively TRBD1 (5 bases). The CDR3 is made up of 13 amino acids. The ends were cut back, 0 bases at V and 8 bases at J, with 11 bases in the middle. Germline-derived CDR1 and CDR2 are SGHTS and YDEGEE. Full variable domain (remainder filled in from reference TRBV5-8 and TRBJ1-2): EAGVTQSPTHLIKTRGQQATLRCSPISGHTSVYWYQQALGLGLQFLLWYDEGEERNRGNFPPRFSGRQFPNYSSELNVNALELEDSALYLCASSLVRGQGYTFGSGTRLTVV.

The chain combines TRBV5-1 with TRBJ2-5; possibly TRBD1 or TRBD2 for D (5 bases each). CDR1 is SGHRS, CDR2 YFSETQ, per germline. CDR3 length equals 15 residues. The V and J ends lost 4 bases and 7 bases respectively, with 20 bases between them. CDR3 nucleotide sequence: TGCGCCAGCAGCCAATCCGGGACCAATAAGATGACCCAGTACTTC. This translates into CASSQSGTNKMTQYF.

A few counts support this clonotype. CDR3 DNA: TGTGCCAGCAGTTTGCCTAGCGGGCGGCACAATGAGCAGTTCTTC. It is translated as CASSLPSGRHNEQFF. The chain recombines TRBV12-3 or TRBV12-4 with TRBJ2-1; 8 positions agree with TRBD2. The CDR3 runs 15 residues. J lost 5 bases, V lost 3 bases, and 6 bases had no gene match.

This clonotype was counted only a few times. The chain is built from TRBV5-1 and TRBJ2-5, with 8 bases identical to TRBD1. The last part of the DNA fits TRBJ2-7 better; the J call may be wrong. Germline values: CDR1 SGHRS, CDR2 YFSETQ. This CDR3 is built from 15 residues. The CDR3 region is CASRGGQGGGNEQYF. CDR3 nucleotides: TGCGCCAGCAGGGGTGGACAGGGAGGTGGGAACGAGCAGTACTTC.

This clonotype was observed a few times. A read error may account for a junction end that differs from germline. The rearrangement links TRBV15 to TRBJ2-7, with 9 bases that match TRBD2. The CDR3 is 15 amino acids. CDR1 and CDR2 from the germline V gene are LNHNV and YYDKDF (reference sequence). DNA for the CDR3: TGTGCCACCGGCAGAGGATTAGCGGGAGACTACGAGCAGTACTTC. The encoded protein is CATGRGLAGDYEQYF.

The chain carries TRBV20-1 and TRBJ2-3; 8 positions agree with TRBD2. The CDR3 is 16 residues long. V lost 3 bases, J lost 10 bases, and 18 bases stayed unmatched. The germline gives CDR1 DFQATT, CDR2 SNEGSKA (reference sequence). CDR3 DNA: TGCAGTGCTAGTGGTCAGGCGCGGGGGGACCATGTGGCGCAGTATTTT. Protein sequence: CSASGQARGDHVAQYF.

The CDR3 DNA reads as TGTGCCAGCAGCTCTGGACAGGGGCGCCCGGATAAGCAGTTCTTC. Its protein is CASSSGQGRPDKQFF. This chain links TRBV7-8 with TRBJ2-1, with TRBD1 identical over 9 bases. V shed 4 bases, J shed 11 bases, and the junction held 12 bases outside the gene matches. This CDR3 has 15 residues. Per the germline V gene, CDR1 is SGHVS and CDR2 is FQNEAQ.